The source of this TCR beta chain is a study of blood T cell repertoires in COVID-19. The CDR3 is made up of 14 amino acids. J gave up 8 bases and V 5 bases, and 7 bases lay outside the gene matches. CDR1 is SGHTA and CDR2 is FQGNSA in the germline V gene. This clone was counted once. As handled by the study authors: Reference gene primer amplification in the assay estimated nucleated cell counts. The protocol was immunoSEQ multiplex PCR, while the TCRdb copy is restricted to in-frame clones and leaves out a portion. V and J calls and clone size follow that table, whereas D and trimming were derived from the DNA. Altogether about 170,000 clones are present, roughly 93% being singletons, with the ten largest covering about 5%.

The TCR comes from a man aged 18 to 30 with COVID-19, enrolled during active disease. The specimen sequenced was peripheral blood. This sequence joins TRBV7-2 and TRBJ1-4, with TRBD1 identical over 8 bases. CDR3: CASSRGQGGEKLFF. DNA for the CDR3: TGTGCCAGCAGCCGCGGACAGGGTGGGGAAAAACTGTTTTTT.